This is a list of T cell receptor beta chains from one sample in a study of long-term antiretroviral therapy in people with HIV. Some clones are missing from TCRdb's copy, which holds only in-frame ones; the method was immunoSEQ multiplex PCR. Of tens of thousands of clones listed, approximately 84% are singletons. Source: unsorted PBMCs, taken 0.5 years before starting antiretroviral therapy. These receptors came from a man between 40 and 49 years old with HIV. Each CDR3 is given with its conserved first and last residue. Each record gives: J gene, D gene, V gene, clone size, CDR3 DNA, CDR3 protein. A D gene is named only where the DNA matches it firmly. Not all rows give a size; the values are once, few, many and, for expanded clones, a class.

TRBJ2-7 | NA | TRBV19 | NA | TGTGCCAGTAGTATTTCTGGCGAGCAGTACTTC | CASSISGEQYF
TRBJ1-1 | NA | TRBV23-1 | medium-sized | TGCGCCAGCAGTCTTGGGGGGCCCTCGACCCCCGCCCCAATGAACACTGAAGCTTTCTTT | CASSLGGPSTPAPMNTEAFF
TRBJ2-7 | NA | TRBV28 | NA | TGTGCCAGCAGTTACCGGACAGCCGGAGGGTACGAGCAGTACTTC | CASSYRTAGGYEQYF
TRBJ2-7 | NA | TRBV9 | medium-sized | TGTGCCAGCAGCCCCTCAGGGGGGGTGCTTGACGAGCAGTACTTC | CASSPSGGVLDEQYF
TRBJ2-7 | TRBD1 | TRBV5-6 | NA | TGTGCCAGCAGCTCCTCAGGGGGCCCCAACGAGCAGTACTTC | CASSSSGGPNEQYF
TRBJ1-3 | NA | TRBV11-1 | NA | TGTGCCAGCAGCCCCACCACAGGAAACACCATATATTTT | CASSPTTGNTIYF
TRBJ1-1 | TRBD1 | TRBV5-8 | NA | TGTGCCAGCAGCTTTATTGAGACAGGGGGAAACACTGAAGCTTTCTTT | CASSFIETGGNTEAFF
TRBJ1-2 | NA | TRBV5-1 | NA | TGCGCCAGCAGCTTGGCCGAGGGGAAGGGTGGCTACACCTTC | CASSLAEGKGGYTF
TRBJ2-5 | NA | TRBV6-5 | NA | TGTGCCAGCAGTTACTCGAGGGGAAACGTAGGGACCCAGTACTTC | CASSYSRGNVGTQYF
TRBJ2-1 | NA | TRBV11-2 | NA | TGTGCCAGCAGCTTGGGACTGGGCTCCTACAATGAGCAGTTCTTC | CASSLGLGSYNEQFF
TRBJ1-3 | TRBD1 | TRBV28 | few | TGTGCCAGCAGATCCGACAGGGTCTCTGGAAACACCATATATTTT | CASRSDRVSGNTIYF
TRBJ2-1 | TRBD2 | TRBV6-5 | NA | TGTGCCAGCACCCGGACCTCTAGCGGGGGAAAAGAGCAGTTCTTC | CASTRTSSGGKEQFF
TRBJ2-7 | NA | TRBV19 | NA | TGTGCCAGTAGTATTTCAGGGGCCACCTACGAGCAGTACTTC | CASSISGATYEQYF
TRBJ1-2 | TRBD1 | TRBV7-3 | NA | TGTGCCAGCAGCTTGGCAGGGGGCGCTAACTATGGCTACACCTTC | CASSLAGGANYGYTF
TRBJ2-4 | NA | TRBV5-6 | NA | TGTGCCAGCAGCCTACGGGGAATAGCCAAAAACATTCAGTACTTC | CASSLRGIAKNIQYF
TRBJ1-2 | TRBD1 | TRBV11-2 | NA | TGTGCCAGCAGCTCGCGTCTAGGGGACAGGGTTCACTATGGCTACACCTTC | CASSSRLGDRVHYGYTF
TRBJ2-7 | NA | TRBV10-3 | NA | TGTGCCATCAGTGACAGGGACCTAACCTACGAGCAGTACTTC | CAISDRDLTYEQYF
TRBJ2-3 | TRBD1 | TRBV9 | once | TGTGCCAGCAGCGTGGAACAGGGGCCGGCCACAGATACGCAGTATTTT | CASSVEQGPATDTQYF
TRBJ2-1 | TRBD2 | TRBV7-8 | large | TGTGCCAGCAGCTCCCGGGGAGGGAACTACAATGAGCAGTTCTTC | CASSSRGGNYNEQFF
TRBJ1-4 | NA | TRBV15 | once | TGTGCCACCAGCAGAGATCGGGGACCTAATGAAAAACTGTTTTTT | CATSRDRGPNEKLFF
TRBJ2-2 | NA | TRBV11-2 | NA | TGTGCCAGCAGCTTAGAGCAGGGGAAAGACACCGGGGAGCTGTTTTTT | CASSLEQGKDTGELFF
TRBJ1-6 | TRBD1 | TRBV9 | NA | TGTGCCAGCAGCCCCCTGGACAGGAATTCACCCCTCCACTTT | CASSPLDRNSPLHF
TRBJ2-2 | TRBD2 | TRBV4-3 | NA | TGCGCCAGCAGCCCGGGGGGTTGGGGGACCGGGGAGCTGTTTTTT | CASSPGGWGTGELFF
TRBJ2-5 | TRBD1 | TRBV5-6 | NA | TGTGCCAGCAGCTGGGGACAGGAAGAGACCCAGTACTTC | CASSWGQEETQYF
TRBJ1-6 | NA | TRBV28 | NA | TGTGCCAGCAGTCCGCGGACTCTCAAGGGTTCACCCCTCCACTTT | CASSPRTLKGSPLHF
TRBJ2-1 | NA | TRBV2 | NA | TGTGCCAGCAGGGGGGGTACAGGGGACAATGAGCAGTTCTTC | CASRGGTGDNEQFF
TRBJ1-2 | NA | TRBV5-6 | NA | TGTGCCAGCAGCACTTTGGACAGCGTGGTGGAGGGCTACACCTTC | CASSTLDSVVEGYTF
TRBJ1-6 | TRBD1 | TRBV6-1 | NA | TGTGCCAGCAGTCCGGACAGGGCCTCCGCCCTCCACTTT | CASSPDRASALHF
TRBJ1-5 | NA | TRBV2 | NA | TGTGCCAGCAGTGATCAGGGGTATCAGCCCCAGCATTTT | CASSDQGYQPQHF
TRBJ1-2 | NA | TRBV27 | NA | TGTGCCAGCAGTTTCGGGCGGACCTATGGCTACACCTTC | CASSFGRTYGYTF
TRBJ2-1 | NA | TRBV5-1 | once | TGCGCCAGCAGCTTGACAGGTGACCTACCCGCCTACAATGAGCAGTTCTTC | CASSLTGDLPAYNEQFF
TRBJ1-2 | NA | TRBV7-6 | NA | TGTGCCAGCAGCCAAGATCGGGGTAAGAGTGGCTACACCTTC | CASSQDRGKSGYTF